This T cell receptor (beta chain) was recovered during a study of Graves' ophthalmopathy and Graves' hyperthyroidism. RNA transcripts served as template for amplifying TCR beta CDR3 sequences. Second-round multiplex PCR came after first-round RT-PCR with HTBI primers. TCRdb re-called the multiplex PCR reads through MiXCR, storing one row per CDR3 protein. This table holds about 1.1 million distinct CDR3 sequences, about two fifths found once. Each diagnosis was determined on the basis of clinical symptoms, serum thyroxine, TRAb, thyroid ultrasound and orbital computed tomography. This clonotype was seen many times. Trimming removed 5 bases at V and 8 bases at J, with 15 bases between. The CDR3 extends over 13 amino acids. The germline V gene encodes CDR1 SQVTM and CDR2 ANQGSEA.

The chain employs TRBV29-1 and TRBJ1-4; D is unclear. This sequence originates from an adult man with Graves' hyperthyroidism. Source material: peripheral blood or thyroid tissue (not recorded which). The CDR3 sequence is CSVKVRSEEKLFF. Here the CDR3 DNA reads TGCAGCGTTAAAGTGAGGAGTGAGGAAAAACTGTTTTTT.